These T cell receptor beta chains were read from a single sample in a study of identical twins. TCRdb ran MiXCR on the 5' RACE reads and lists one entry per CDR3 protein. The sample lists 550,000 to 800,000 distinct CDR3 sequences; just over 7% were seen once. The sample was also linked to a second study, of yellow fever vaccine responses in identical twins.

The sequenced sample consisted of PBMCs. Every receptor here comes from a woman aged 18-29 years in good health. The conserved cysteine and the conserved F or W are not part of the CDR3 here. Fields, in order: CDR3 protein, V gene, J gene, clone size. Where a row states a size, it is once, few, many or the class of an expanded clone; other rows omit it.

CDR3 protein: ASSPGLAGRGELF; V gene: TRBV5-8; J gene: TRBJ2-2; clone size: NA
CDR3 protein: ASSSLQGGNEQF; V gene: TRBV27; J gene: TRBJ2-1; clone size: NA
CDR3 protein: ASSPEARAMNTEAF; V gene: TRBV18; J gene: TRBJ1-1; clone size: NA
CDR3 protein: ASSPAGNEKLF; V gene: TRBV18; J gene: TRBJ1-4; clone size: NA
CDR3 protein: ASSQTWGPQY; V gene: TRBV12-3/TRBV12-4; J gene: TRBJ2-5; clone size: NA
CDR3 protein: SARGVTLGTDTQY; V gene: TRBV20-1; J gene: TRBJ2-3; clone size: NA
CDR3 protein: STTGALGGELF; V gene: TRBV29-1; J gene: TRBJ2-2; clone size: NA
CDR3 protein: SVGGGFTGELF; V gene: TRBV29-1; J gene: TRBJ2-2; clone size: many
CDR3 protein: ASSLDREGRNEQF; V gene: TRBV5-1; J gene: TRBJ2-1; clone size: many
CDR3 protein: ASSLRASGTTDTQY; V gene: TRBV7-3; J gene: TRBJ2-3; clone size: many
CDR3 protein: ASSRGQGNYGYT; V gene: TRBV3-1; J gene: TRBJ1-2; clone size: many
CDR3 protein: ASSRGQGTDSNQPQH; V gene: TRBV3-1; J gene: TRBJ1-5; clone size: many
CDR3 protein: ASSNSGRNSGANVLT; V gene: TRBV3-1; J gene: TRBJ2-6; clone size: few
CDR3 protein: ASSYSSLTSGYNEQF; V gene: TRBV6-5; J gene: TRBJ2-1; clone size: NA
CDR3 protein: ASSLSPGINNEQF; V gene: TRBV7-3; J gene: TRBJ2-1; clone size: few
CDR3 protein: ASIDNEQF; V gene: TRBV2; J gene: TRBJ2-1; clone size: few
CDR3 protein: ASSKETGASGQPQH; V gene: TRBV21-1; J gene: TRBJ1-5; clone size: few
CDR3 protein: AISESAGSGELF; V gene: TRBV10-3; J gene: TRBJ2-2; clone size: few
CDR3 protein: ASSQDFGGEQF; V gene: TRBV14; J gene: TRBJ2-1; clone size: many
CDR3 protein: ASSRGQENTEAF; V gene: TRBV7-9; J gene: TRBJ1-1; clone size: many
CDR3 protein: AISESGQAIYGYT; V gene: TRBV10-3; J gene: TRBJ1-2; clone size: few
CDR3 protein: ASSLSEQF; V gene: TRBV7-9; J gene: TRBJ2-1; clone size: many
CDR3 protein: ASSQLGQGSLYNEQF; V gene: TRBV4-1; J gene: TRBJ2-1; clone size: NA
CDR3 protein: ASSLGTSGRLSEQY; V gene: TRBV28; J gene: TRBJ2-7; clone size: few
CDR3 protein: ASSPGQSYSNQPQH; V gene: TRBV5-1; J gene: TRBJ1-5; clone size: many
CDR3 protein: SAAPGGTQY; V gene: TRBV20-1; J gene: TRBJ2-3; clone size: NA
CDR3 protein: ASRSGLGEKLF; V gene: TRBV12-3/TRBV12-4; J gene: TRBJ1-4; clone size: many
CDR3 protein: ASSLALGGRPGDIAKNIQY; V gene: TRBV12-3/TRBV12-4; J gene: TRBJ2-4; clone size: few
CDR3 protein: ASVTDRGSNQPQH; V gene: TRBV2; J gene: TRBJ1-5; clone size: NA
CDR3 protein: ASSFGSSSYNEQF; V gene: TRBV12-3/TRBV12-4; J gene: TRBJ2-1; clone size: few
CDR3 protein: SARGPLGGGFNNEQF; V gene: TRBV20-1; J gene: TRBJ2-1; clone size: few
CDR3 protein: SVRDSGASNQPQH; V gene: TRBV29-1; J gene: TRBJ1-5; clone size: many
CDR3 protein: SAEERPPTDTQY; V gene: TRBV20-1; J gene: TRBJ2-3; clone size: NA
CDR3 protein: ATSKTGGEETQY; V gene: TRBV15; J gene: TRBJ2-5; clone size: NA
CDR3 protein: SAQGAGGLRTDTQY; V gene: TRBV20-1; J gene: TRBJ2-3; clone size: NA
CDR3 protein: SASGGNQPQH; V gene: TRBV20-1; J gene: TRBJ1-5; clone size: many
CDR3 protein: ASSLGNSGELF; V gene: TRBV5-1; J gene: TRBJ2-2; clone size: NA
CDR3 protein: ASSTPQSGQF; V gene: TRBV6-4; J gene: TRBJ2-1; clone size: many
CDR3 protein: ASSLEVTGMGTDTQY; V gene: TRBV11-2; J gene: TRBJ2-3; clone size: few
CDR3 protein: ASSFRIQGFKGGEQY; V gene: TRBV6-5; J gene: TRBJ2-7; clone size: NA
CDR3 protein: AISESLAGGSYEQY; V gene: TRBV10-3; J gene: TRBJ2-7; clone size: many
CDR3 protein: ASSTQGASKNIQY; V gene: TRBV4-1; J gene: TRBJ2-4; clone size: many
CDR3 protein: SARRGLSNEQF; V gene: TRBV20-1; J gene: TRBJ2-1; clone size: NA
CDR3 protein: ASTRARDSTDTQY; V gene: TRBV2; J gene: TRBJ2-3; clone size: NA
CDR3 protein: ASSSTTSGGEETQY; V gene: TRBV11-2; J gene: TRBJ2-5; clone size: NA
CDR3 protein: ASSYSDSSGETQY; V gene: TRBV6-5; J gene: TRBJ2-5; clone size: few
CDR3 protein: ASSLLGVSGANVLT; V gene: TRBV27; J gene: TRBJ2-6; clone size: many
CDR3 protein: ATSDPGTYGGYT; V gene: TRBV24-1; J gene: TRBJ1-2; clone size: many
CDR3 protein: ATSRLGTAANYGYT; V gene: TRBV15; J gene: TRBJ1-2; clone size: many
CDR3 protein: AISVGTVNTGELF; V gene: TRBV10-3; J gene: TRBJ2-2; clone size: many
CDR3 protein: ATRGQGDGNTIY; V gene: TRBV24-1; J gene: TRBJ1-3; clone size: NA
CDR3 protein: ASSQAGWDTQY; V gene: TRBV4-2; J gene: TRBJ2-3; clone size: many